This is a list of T cell receptor beta chains from one sample in a study of T cells in narcolepsy. Only in-frame clones appear in the TCRdb table, and some are missing; sequencing was by immunoSEQ multiplex PCR. This repertoire shows about 34,000 clones, around 86% found once; its top ten account for around 2.3%. Sample: CD45RA- memory CD4+ T cells from PBMCs. The receptors here all came from a human donor with narcolepsy. The CDR3 runs from the conserved cysteine through the conserved F or W. Each record gives: D gene, clone size, V gene, J gene, CDR3 DNA, CDR3 protein. The D gene is left open where the match is weak. The size entry is marked missing in some rows and otherwise reads once, few, many or a size class.

d_gene: .
abundance: .
v_gene: TRBV7-8
j_gene: TRBJ2-7
CDR3nt: TGTGCCAGCAAACTACCCGGGACAACCTACGAGCAGTACTTC
CDR3aa: CASKLPGTTYEQYF

d_gene: TRBD2
abundance: .
v_gene: TRBV5-4
j_gene: TRBJ2-5
CDR3nt: TGTGCCAGCAGCGCCACTAGCGGGATACGAGAGACCCAGTACTTC
CDR3aa: CASSATSGIRETQYF

d_gene: TRBD1
abundance: .
v_gene: TRBV5-6
j_gene: TRBJ1-5
CDR3nt: TGTGCCAGCAGCTTACAGGGGTTGCAGCCCCAGCATTTT
CDR3aa: CASSLQGLQPQHF

d_gene: .
abundance: .
v_gene: TRBV27
j_gene: TRBJ2-7
CDR3nt: TGTGCCAGCAGCCGCTCCACTAGCTCCTACGAGCAGTACTTC
CDR3aa: CASSRSTSSYEQYF

d_gene: .
abundance: .
v_gene: TRBV5-1
j_gene: TRBJ2-7
CDR3nt: TGCGCCAGCAGCTCAGGATCCTACGAGCAGTACTTC
CDR3aa: CASSSGSYEQYF

d_gene: .
abundance: .
v_gene: TRBV30
j_gene: TRBJ1-2
CDR3nt: TGTGCCTGGAGTGTGCTCGAAGGTGGGATCGGTGGCTACACCTTC
CDR3aa: CAWSVLEGGIGGYTF

d_gene: .
abundance: .
v_gene: TRBV21-1
j_gene: TRBJ2-3
CDR3nt: TGTGCCAGCAGCGCACGCTTAGGGGGGCAGGGCCGAGATACTAGCACAGATACGCAGTATTTT
CDR3aa: CASSARLGGQGRDTSTDTQYF

d_gene: .
abundance: .
v_gene: TRBV30
j_gene: TRBJ2-5
CDR3nt: TGTGCCTGGGGTGGGGAAGAGACCCAGTACTTC
CDR3aa: CAWGGEETQYF

d_gene: TRBD2
abundance: .
v_gene: TRBV27
j_gene: TRBJ2-7
CDR3nt: TGTGCCAGCAGTCCCACCCGGCGGACTAGCGGGGAAGGAAAGCAGTACTTC
CDR3aa: CASSPTRRTSGEGKQYF

d_gene: TRBD2
abundance: .
v_gene: TRBV7-9
j_gene: TRBJ2-7
CDR3nt: TGTGCCAGCAGCTTAGGGGCGGGGGAAGTAGGAGGGCAGTACTTC
CDR3aa: CASSLGAGEVGGQYF

d_gene: TRBD1
abundance: few
v_gene: TRBV5-1
j_gene: TRBJ2-7
CDR3nt: TGCGCCAGCAGCTGGACAGGGTCTCAAACCTACGAGCAGTACTTC
CDR3aa: CASSWTGSQTYEQYF

d_gene: TRBD2
abundance: .
v_gene: TRBV5-1
j_gene: TRBJ2-1
CDR3nt: TGCGCCAGCAGCTTGGGGCCCGGACTAGTCAATGAGCAGTTCTTC
CDR3aa: CASSLGPGLVNEQFF

d_gene: TRBD1
abundance: .
v_gene: TRBV29-1
j_gene: TRBJ1-2
CDR3nt: TGCAGCGTTGGAGGTGGCGACAGGGCGACTGGCTACACCTTC
CDR3aa: CSVGGGDRATGYTF

d_gene: .
abundance: .
v_gene: TRBV20-1
j_gene: TRBJ1-1
CDR3nt: TGCAGGGCTAGAGCGGGGGCGGGGGCTTTCTTT
CDR3aa: CRARAGAGAFF

d_gene: .
abundance: .
v_gene: TRBV6-1
j_gene: TRBJ1-5
CDR3nt: TGTGCCAGCAGTTTGTCGTGGGAGAGCAATCAGCCCCAGCATTTT
CDR3aa: CASSLSWESNQPQHF

d_gene: TRBD2
abundance: .
v_gene: TRBV5-8
j_gene: TRBJ2-3
CDR3nt: TGTGCCAGCAGCTTGAGGCTAGCGGGAGGCCTGAGCACAGATACGCAGTATTTT
CDR3aa: CASSLRLAGGLSTDTQYF

d_gene: .
abundance: .
v_gene: TRBV6-5
j_gene: TRBJ2-7
CDR3nt: TGTGCCAGCAGTTACACAAGCAGGGGATACGAGCAGTACTTC
CDR3aa: CASSYTSRGYEQYF

d_gene: .
abundance: .
v_gene: TRBV6-1
j_gene: TRBJ2-7
CDR3nt: TGTGCCAGCGACGAAGCAGGGAGCTCCTACGAGCAGTACTTC
CDR3aa: CASDEAGSSYEQYF

d_gene: .
abundance: .
v_gene: TRBV7-3
j_gene: TRBJ1-1
CDR3nt: TGTGCCAGCAGCTTAAGGGGGGATGGTACTGAAGCTTTCTTT
CDR3aa: CASSLRGDGTEAFF

d_gene: .
abundance: .
v_gene: TRBV6-1
j_gene: TRBJ1-3
CDR3nt: TGTGCCAGCAGTGAAGGAGTAGGTCCAGGGCACAGAAACTCTGGAAACACCATATATTTT
CDR3aa: CASSEGVGPGHRNSGNTIYF

d_gene: .
abundance: .
v_gene: TRBV19
j_gene: TRBJ2-6
CDR3nt: TGTGCCAGTAGTACCAAGGGACCCGTCTCTGGGGCCAACGTCCTGACTTTC
CDR3aa: CASSTKGPVSGANVLTF

d_gene: TRBD1
abundance: .
v_gene: TRBV27
j_gene: TRBJ1-1
CDR3nt: TGTGCCAGCAGTTCGACAGGGGGGCCTGGCACTGAAGCTTTCTTT
CDR3aa: CASSSTGGPGTEAFF

d_gene: .
abundance: .
v_gene: TRBV19
j_gene: TRBJ2-1
CDR3nt: TGTGCCAGTAGTATAGGGGGCCCCAATGAGCAGTTCTTC
CDR3aa: CASSIGGPNEQFF

d_gene: .
abundance: few
v_gene: TRBV5-8
j_gene: TRBJ2-6
CDR3nt: TGTGCCAGCAGCTTGGAAAGGGGGGCCGGGGCCAACGTCCTGACTTTC
CDR3aa: CASSLERGAGANVLTF

d_gene: .
abundance: .
v_gene: TRBV18
j_gene: TRBJ1-2
CDR3nt: TGTGCCAGCTCAGGACAAACCGTGGACTATGGCTACACCTTC
CDR3aa: CASSGQTVDYGYTF

d_gene: TRBD2
abundance: .
v_gene: TRBV2
j_gene: TRBJ2-2
CDR3nt: TGTGCCAGCAGGTGGACTAGCGGTCCCGGGGAGCTGTTTTTT
CDR3aa: CASRWTSGPGELFF

d_gene: TRBD1
abundance: .
v_gene: TRBV5-6
j_gene: TRBJ2-7
CDR3nt: TGTGCCAGCAGCGTAGGACAGGGCCTAGGGGAGCAGTACTTC
CDR3aa: CASSVGQGLGEQYF

d_gene: .
abundance: .
v_gene: TRBV6-5
j_gene: TRBJ2-1
CDR3nt: TGTGCCAGCAGTTACGGGGATCTCAATGAGCAGTTCTTC
CDR3aa: CASSYGDLNEQFF

d_gene: TRBD1
abundance: .
v_gene: TRBV30
j_gene: TRBJ1-2
CDR3nt: TGTGCCTGGAGAGATCCGGGACAGGGAGGTCTGGGATATGGCTACACCTTC
CDR3aa: CAWRDPGQGGLGYGYTF

d_gene: TRBD1
abundance: few
v_gene: TRBV5-4
j_gene: TRBJ1-3
CDR3nt: TGTGCCAGCAGCACCGGACAGGGGGCTGGAAACACCATATATTTT
CDR3aa: CASSTGQGAGNTIYF

d_gene: .
abundance: .
v_gene: TRBV5-1
j_gene: TRBJ1-1
CDR3nt: TGCGCCAGCAGCTTGGTGGGGAAGAACACTGAAGCTTTCTTT
CDR3aa: CASSLVGKNTEAFF

d_gene: .
abundance: .
v_gene: TRBV30
j_gene: TRBJ1-5
CDR3nt: TGTGCCTGGAGAGGCTCAGGTGGGAATCAGCCCCAGCATTTT
CDR3aa: CAWRGSGGNQPQHF

d_gene: TRBD1
abundance: .
v_gene: TRBV6-1
j_gene: TRBJ1-2
CDR3nt: TGTGCCAGCAGCCGACAGGGAAACTATGGCTACACCTTC
CDR3aa: CASSRQGNYGYTF

d_gene: TRBD1
abundance: .
v_gene: TRBV30
j_gene: TRBJ1-6
CDR3nt: TGTGCCTGGAGAGGGACAGGGAACTCACCCCTCCACTTT
CDR3aa: CAWRGTGNSPLHF

d_gene: .
abundance: .
v_gene: TRBV18
j_gene: TRBJ2-2
CDR3nt: TGTGCCAGCTCCTCCTGGGGGGCGAACACCGGGGAGCTGTTTTTT
CDR3aa: CASSSWGANTGELFF

d_gene: TRBD1
abundance: few
v_gene: TRBV6-5
j_gene: TRBJ2-2
CDR3nt: TGTGCCAGCAGTTACCAGACAGGGGGGACCGGGGAGCTGTTTTTT
CDR3aa: CASSYQTGGTGELFF

d_gene: TRBD1
abundance: .
v_gene: TRBV6-1
j_gene: TRBJ2-7
CDR3nt: TGTGCCAGCAGAACCGGGACAGGGCGAGAGCAGTACTTC
CDR3aa: CASRTGTGREQYF

d_gene: .
abundance: .
v_gene: TRBV5-6
j_gene: TRBJ1-1
CDR3nt: TGTGCCAGCAGCTTTGTCGGCGCGAACACTGAAGCTTTCTTT
CDR3aa: CASSFVGANTEAFF

d_gene: .
abundance: .
v_gene: TRBV7-9
j_gene: TRBJ1-5
CDR3nt: TGTGCCAGCAGCCGAGTCGGGTCAGGGGTGAATCAGCCCCAGCATTTT
CDR3aa: CASSRVGSGVNQPQHF

d_gene: TRBD1
abundance: once
v_gene: TRBV29-1
j_gene: TRBJ1-2
CDR3nt: TGCAGCGTTGAAGCCGACAGGGTCGGGCGTGGCTACACCTTC
CDR3aa: CSVEADRVGRGYTF

d_gene: .
abundance: .
v_gene: TRBV30
j_gene: TRBJ2-7
CDR3nt: TGTGCCTGGAGACTAGCAGGACCAGGAGGCGAGCAGTACTTC
CDR3aa: CAWRLAGPGGEQYF

d_gene: .
abundance: .
v_gene: TRBV25-1
j_gene: TRBJ1-2
CDR3nt: TGTGCCAGCAGTGAATTGGGGGGCACTGGCTACACCTTC
CDR3aa: CASSELGGTGYTF

d_gene: .
abundance: .
v_gene: TRBV5-1
j_gene: TRBJ2-6
CDR3nt: TGCGCCAGCAGCTTGGGGTACTCTGGGGCCAACGTCCTGACTTTC
CDR3aa: CASSLGYSGANVLTF

d_gene: TRBD1
abundance: .
v_gene: TRBV18
j_gene: TRBJ2-3
CDR3nt: TGTGCCAGCTCACCAACCAGGACAGGGGAACCGGATACGCAGTATTTT
CDR3aa: CASSPTRTGEPDTQYF

d_gene: .
abundance: .
v_gene: TRBV10-3
j_gene: TRBJ2-3
CDR3nt: TGTGCCATCAGTGAGACGTCCCCCACAGATACGCAGTATTTT
CDR3aa: CAISETSPTDTQYF

d_gene: .
abundance: .
v_gene: TRBV7-2
j_gene: TRBJ2-2
CDR3nt: TGTGCCAGCAGCTCCCGTAAAGGACAGCTCACCGGGGAGCTGTTTTTT
CDR3aa: CASSSRKGQLTGELFF

d_gene: TRBD1
abundance: .
v_gene: TRBV19
j_gene: TRBJ1-1
CDR3nt: TGTGCCACGAGGGACAGGGGGAACCCGAACACTGAAGCTTTCTTT
CDR3aa: CATRDRGNPNTEAFF

d_gene: .
abundance: once
v_gene: TRBV19
j_gene: TRBJ2-1
CDR3nt: TGTGCCTCGTCCCAGCGGGCGGCTGGGCAGTTCTTC
CDR3aa: CASSQRAAGQFF

d_gene: TRBD1
abundance: once
v_gene: TRBV9
j_gene: TRBJ2-5
CDR3nt: TGTGCCAGCAGCGTGTCAGGGGGCTATGAGACCCAGTACTTC
CDR3aa: CASSVSGGYETQYF

d_gene: .
abundance: few
v_gene: TRBV12-5
j_gene: TRBJ2-7
CDR3nt: TGTGCTAGTGGTTTGTCGGGGGCTCTCTCCTACGAGCAGTACTTC
CDR3aa: CASGLSGALSYEQYF

d_gene: .
abundance: .
v_gene: TRBV9
j_gene: TRBJ2-2
CDR3nt: TGTGCCAGCAGCGTAGGCGGCTACAACACCGGGGAGCTGTTTTTT
CDR3aa: CASSVGGYNTGELFF

d_gene: .
abundance: .
v_gene: TRBV13
j_gene: TRBJ1-1
CDR3nt: TGTGCCAGCAGCCCCAACAGGGTAAACGCTGAAGCTTTCTTT
CDR3aa: CASSPNRVNAEAFF

d_gene: .
abundance: .
v_gene: TRBV5-4
j_gene: TRBJ1-1
CDR3nt: TGTGCCAGCAGCTTCGGGGGCCGGAACACTGAAGCTTTCTTT
CDR3aa: CASSFGGRNTEAFF

d_gene: .
abundance: .
v_gene: TRBV7-9
j_gene: TRBJ2-5
CDR3nt: TGTGCCAGCAGCTTAGGGTCGGTACAAGAGACCCAGTACTTC
CDR3aa: CASSLGSVQETQYF

d_gene: TRBD1
abundance: .
v_gene: TRBV27
j_gene: TRBJ1-2
CDR3nt: TGTGCCAGCAGTTCAGTGCAGGGGGTGCCTGGCTACACCTTC
CDR3aa: CASSSVQGVPGYTF

d_gene: TRBD2
abundance: .
v_gene: TRBV7-8
j_gene: TRBJ2-7
CDR3nt: TGTGCCAGCAGCCTATTCCTACTAGCGGGGGCCTCCTACGAGCAGTACTTC
CDR3aa: CASSLFLLAGASYEQYF

d_gene: .
abundance: medium-sized
v_gene: TRBV6-1
j_gene: TRBJ2-2
CDR3nt: TGTGCCAGCAGTAGAGAAGGGGGGGCCACCGGGGAGCTGTTTTTT
CDR3aa: CASSREGGATGELFF

d_gene: TRBD2
abundance: .
v_gene: TRBV11-2
j_gene: TRBJ2-1
CDR3nt: TGTGCCAGCAGCTTGATGAGCGGGGGGAGTGATGAGCAGTTCTTC
CDR3aa: CASSLMSGGSDEQFF

d_gene: TRBD2
abundance: .
v_gene: TRBV14
j_gene: TRBJ2-1
CDR3nt: TGTGCCAGCAGCCTCAAGAGACTAGCGGGATCCAATGAGCAGTTCTTC
CDR3aa: CASSLKRLAGSNEQFF

d_gene: TRBD1
abundance: .
v_gene: TRBV4-3
j_gene: TRBJ1-4
CDR3nt: TGCGCCAGCAGCCAAGATCGGACAGGGGGAGGTGAAAAACTGTTTTTT
CDR3aa: CASSQDRTGGGEKLFF